This is a list of T cell receptor beta chains from one sample in a study of blood T cell repertoires in COVID-19. The data were produced by immunoSEQ multiplex PCR, yet TCRdb's version contains in-frame clones alone and is incomplete. The sample has roughly 120,000 clones, 86% seen once; the top ten hold 5% to 6%. The sequenced sample consisted of peripheral blood. These receptor sequences come from a human donor in a cohort sampled during active COVID-19. Both conserved end residues are trimmed from each CDR3.

>TRBV12-3/TRBV12-4
ASKTGSYEQY
>TRBV7-9
ASSLGQSTDTQY
>TRBV5-6
ASSPRYLRSGNTEAF
>TRBV4-1
ASSQDRVTDEQF
>TRBV7-6
ASSPLGPGTTNYGYT
>TRBV12-3/TRBV12-4
ASSLRLGELF
>TRBV7-9
ASSFRQGSGELF
>TRBV7-8
ASSPVSGDHYGYT
>TRBV6-6
ASSYSLKAKNIQY
>TRBV4-3
ASSQDLSSHNEQF
>TRBV7-8
ASSLRRMTGKGVYGYT
>TRBV28
ASSLLGQDEDSYNSPLH
>TRBV5-1
ASSLGGLGGQETQY
>TRBV6-6
ASSYSGVSSYEQY
>TRBV7-9
ASSIGLGSYNEQF
>TRBV13
ASSPGGNEQF
>TRBV12-3/TRBV12-4
ASSPSSEQF
>TRBV28
ASSLLLSGQPQH
>TRBV15
ATSLGDGYEQY
>TRBV27
ASGPRDRVTEKLF
>TRBV2
ASSDAGDSKQF
>TRBV14
ASSHLDVGAYEQY
>TRBV19
ASSIGPGQETQY
>TRBV6-5
ASSTGTDTQY
>TRBV4-1
ASSQEFMGARDTQY
>TRBV18
ASSPGQGDEQY
>TRBV19
ASRGDSGYSYEQY